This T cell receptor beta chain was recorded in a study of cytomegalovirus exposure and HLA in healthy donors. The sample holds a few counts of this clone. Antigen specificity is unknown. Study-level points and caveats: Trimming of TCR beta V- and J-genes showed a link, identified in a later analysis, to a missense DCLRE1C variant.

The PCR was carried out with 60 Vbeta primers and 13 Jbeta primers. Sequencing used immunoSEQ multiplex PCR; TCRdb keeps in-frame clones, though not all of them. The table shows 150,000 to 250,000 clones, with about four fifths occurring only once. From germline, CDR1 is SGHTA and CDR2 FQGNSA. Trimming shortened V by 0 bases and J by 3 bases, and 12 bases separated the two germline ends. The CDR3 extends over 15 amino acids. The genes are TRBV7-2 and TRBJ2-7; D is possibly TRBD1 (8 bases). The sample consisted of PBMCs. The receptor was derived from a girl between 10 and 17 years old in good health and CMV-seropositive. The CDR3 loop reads CASSLAQGGFYEQYF. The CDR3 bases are TGTGCCAGCAGCTTAGCACAGGGGGGGTTCTACGAGCAGTACTTC.